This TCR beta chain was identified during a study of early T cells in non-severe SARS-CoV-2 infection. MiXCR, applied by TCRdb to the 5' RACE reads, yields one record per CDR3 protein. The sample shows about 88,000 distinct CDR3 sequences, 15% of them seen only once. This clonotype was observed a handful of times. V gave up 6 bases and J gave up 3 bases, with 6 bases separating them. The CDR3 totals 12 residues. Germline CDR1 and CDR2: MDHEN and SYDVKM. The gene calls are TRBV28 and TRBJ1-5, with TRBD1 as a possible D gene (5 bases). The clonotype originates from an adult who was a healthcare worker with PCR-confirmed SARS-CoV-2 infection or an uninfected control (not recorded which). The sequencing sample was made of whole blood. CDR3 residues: CASRGANQPQHF. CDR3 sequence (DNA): TGTGCCAGCAGAGGGGCCAATCAGCCCCAGCATTTT.